The clone carrying this T cell receptor beta chain has a handful of counts. The antigen is unknown. Germline V CDR1 and CDR2: SGHTA, FQGNSA. V shed 6 bases, J shed 7 bases, and the junction held 9 bases outside the gene matches. This CDR3 has 15 amino acids. A quantitative 5'-RACE method, one with molecular barcodes, was used to make TCR beta libraries. Each CDR3 protein gets one entry after TCRdb re-called the 5' RACE reads with MiXCR. The sample contains roughly 370,000 distinct CDR3 sequences, 20% to 25% of which appear only once. This record comes from a study of CD8 T cells in ankylosing spondylitis. Overall study findings and caveats: One TCR beta motif, made up of about 8 highly homologous variants, appeared characteristic of ankylosing spondylitis blood.

This TCR was sampled from a male donor with ankylosing spondylitis. J is TRBJ2-4 and V is TRBV7-2; TRBD2 agrees at 10 bases. What was sequenced was blood, either unsorted or a sorted T cell fraction (not recorded which). Written as DNA, the CDR3 is TGTGCCAGCAGTGCCGGGACTAGCGAACCGAACATTCAGTACTTC. Translation gives CASSAGTSEPNIQYF.